Below are 28 T cell receptor beta chains sequenced from a single sample in a study of cytomegalovirus exposure and HLA in healthy donors. Sequenced by immunoSEQ multiplex PCR; TCRdb stores in-frame clones only, minus some. Of over 150,000 clones listed, more than 65% are singletons. Material: PBMCs. The receptors shown here come from a woman in her twenties or thirties in good health and CMV-seropositive.

This sequence joins TRBV19 and TRBJ1-2; D unresolved. Deletions cut 5 bases from V and 0 bases from J, with 10 bases between. Germline CDR1 reads LNHDA; CDR2 reads SQIVND (reference sequence). The CDR3 has 14 residues. As DNA, the CDR3 is TGTGCCAGTAGTGGGCAGGTGTCTAACTATGGCTACACCTTC. Its protein product is CASSGQVSNYGYTF.

The rearrangement joins TRBV5-4 to TRBJ2-3; 8 bases agree with TRBD2. This CDR3 contains 15 residues. The V gene's germline CDR1 is SGHNT and CDR2 YYREEE (reference sequence). J lost 6 bases, V lost 3 bases, and 9 bases had no gene match. CDR3 loop: CASSWPGGGTDTQYF. CDR3 sequence (DNA): TGTGCCAGCAGCTGGCCGGGAGGGGGTACGGATACGCAGTATTTT.

The chain is built from TRBV28 and TRBJ1-2; the D gene is possibly TRBD1 (6 bases). Germline-derived CDR1 and CDR2 are MDHEN and SYDVKM. V lost 6 bases and J lost 6, with 17 bases in between. The CDR3 covers 14 residues. This chain's CDR3 is CASSRTGRGDGYTF. DNA for the CDR3: TGTGCCAGCAGCCGTACGGGCAGGGGAGATGGCTACACCTTC.

This clone came up once. The CDR3 reads CASSYTTGAKGNTIYF. Written as DNA, the CDR3 is TGTGCCAGCAGCTACACAACAGGGGCCAAAGGAAACACCATATATTTT. This sequence joins TRBV11-3 and TRBJ1-3; TRBD1 matches at 7 bases. Trimming at V came to 4 bases and at J to 4 bases, leaving 10 bases not matched to a gene. Germline V gives CDR1 SGHNT, CDR2 YENEEA. The length of the CDR3 is 16 residues.

The CDR3 bases are TGTGCCAGCAGCTCGGGACTAGCGGGAGTGACGCAGTACTTC. Its protein product is CASSSGLAGVTQYF. V is TRBV7-2 and J is TRBJ2-7; 14 bases align to TRBD2. V trimming: 4 bases; J trimming: 9 bases; junction bases outside the gene matches: 5. Per the germline V gene, CDR1 is SGHTA and CDR2 is FQGNSA. The CDR3 covers 14 residues. The complete variable domain, with remaining parts taken from reference TRBV7-2 and TRBJ2-7, reads GAGVSQSPSNKVTEKGKDVELRCDPISGHTALYWYRQSLGQGLEFLIYFQGNSAPDKSGLPSDRFSAERTGGSVSTLTIQRTQQEDSAVYLCASSSGLAGVTQYFGPGTRLTVT.

The chain uses TRBV28 and TRBJ1-2; the D gene is possibly TRBD1 (6 bases). This CDR3 spans 13 amino acids. The V end was cut by 9 bases, the J end by 5 bases, with 16 bases between. CDR1 and CDR2 (germline): MDHEN, SYDVKM. The DNA for the CDR3 is TGTGCCAGTTATCCAGGGGTTTGGTATGGCTACACCTTC. Its protein is CASYPGVWYGYTF.

The chain employs TRBV6-1 and TRBJ1-5; 9 bases map to TRBD1. Germline trimming cut 4 bases from V and 2 bases from J; bases unmatched to any gene: 0. CDR1 and CDR2 (germline): MNHNS, SASEGT. This CDR3 is built from 14 residues. The CDR3 DNA reads as TGTGCCAGCAGTGGACAGGGGGGCAATCAGCCCCAGCATTTT. It yields the protein CASSGQGGNQPQHF.

The V gene is TRBV28, the J gene TRBJ2-7, with D possibly TRBD1 on 6 matching bases. The V gene lost 10 bases and the J gene lost 1 base, with 17 bases spanning the gap. This CDR3 region has 14 residues. Germline CDR1 reads MDHEN; CDR2 reads SYDVKM. The CDR3, as DNA: TGTGCCACCGTCGGAAGGGGGTGGTCCTACGAGCAGTACTTC. It encodes CATVGRGWSYEQYF. Looking up the rest from reference TRBV28 and TRBJ2-7 gives the full variable domain: DVKVTQSSRYLVKRTGEKVFLECVQDMDHENMFWYRQDPGLGLRLIYFSYDVKMKEKGDIPEGYSVSREKKERFSLILESASTNQTSMYLCATVGRGWSYEQYFGPGTRLTVT.

The CDR3 sequence: CASSGTGHYQPQHF. CDR3 bases: TGTGCCAGCAGCGGGACAGGGCACTATCAGCCCCAGCATTTT. The chain joins TRBV2 to TRBJ1-5; 9 bases match TRBD1. This CDR3 has 14 amino acids. CDR1 is SNHLY, CDR2 FYNNEI, per germline. Losses at the gene ends were 6 bases for V and 5 bases for J; bases not matched to a gene: 5.

V usage is TRBV10-2 and J usage is TRBJ1-2; D remains ambiguous. The length of the CDR3 is 13 residues. The germline gives CDR1 WSHSY, CDR2 SAAADI. Trimming removed 3 bases at V and 7 bases at J, with 12 bases between. CDR3 nucleotide sequence: TGCGCCAGCAGTGATTATAATCTTGTTGGCTACACCTTC. Its protein is CASSDYNLVGYTF.

The chain combines TRBV4-2 with TRBJ2-1; 7 bases are shared with TRBD1. The CDR3 runs 18 residues. After removal of 0 bases from V and 6 bases from J, the junction contained 14 bases not matched to a gene. Per the germline V gene, CDR1 is LGHNA and CDR2 is YNFKEQ. CDR3 nucleotides: TGTGCCAGCAGCCAAGATCGTGGGGCAGGGGGTAGGGGCAATGAGCAGTTCTTC. Its protein product is CASSQDRGAGGRGNEQFF.

V usage is TRBV5-1 and J usage is TRBJ2-2, with D unclear. Germline CDR1 SGHRS, CDR2 YFSETQ. CDR3 length: 11 amino acids. Trimming took off 3 bases at V and 8 bases at J, with 5 bases between the two ends. CDR3 region: CASSSVGELFF. As DNA, the CDR3 is TGCGCCAGCAGCTCGGTGGGGGAGCTGTTTTTT.

The chain uses TRBV6-1 and TRBJ1-1; a possible D gene is TRBD1 (5 bases). The CDR3 contains 13 residues. Germline V CDR1 and CDR2: MNHNS, SASEGT. Trimming shortened V by 10 bases and J by 2 bases, and 14 bases separated the two germline ends. CDR3 sequence: CATTRGANTEAFF. Written as DNA, the CDR3 is TGTGCCACGACCCGCGGGGCCAACACTGAAGCTTTCTTT.

CDR3 region: CASSVQGANTEAFF. The DNA for the CDR3 is TGTGCCAGCAGCGTACAGGGTGCGAACACTGAAGCTTTCTTT. This chain joins TRBV7-2 and TRBJ1-1; the D gene is possibly TRBD1 (6 bases). The CDR3 is made up of 14 amino acids. Germline lookup yields CDR1 SGHTA and CDR2 FQGNSA. Trimming left V 5 bases short and J 1 base short, with 11 bases between.

In this sample, this clone turned up a few times. This sequence joins TRBV7-9 and TRBJ2-1, with 7 bases identical to TRBD2. Germline V lookup: CDR1 SEHNR, CDR2 FQNEAQ (reference sequence). V dropped 6 bases and J dropped 7; count of bases not matched to a gene: 6. This CDR3 region has 13 residues. The CDR3 loop is CASRNPGGNEQFF. As DNA, the CDR3 is TGTGCCAGCAGGAACCCGGGAGGAAATGAGCAGTTCTTC.

In DNA, the CDR3 is TGTGCCAGCAGCTTAGGGACAGGACAAGAGACCCAGTACTTC. It translates to CASSLGTGQETQYF. This chain connects TRBV13 to TRBJ2-5; a weak D match, TRBD1 (6 bases). Trimming removed 0 bases at V and 2 bases at J, with 7 bases between. The CDR3 runs 14 residues. Germline CDR1 reads PRHDT; CDR2 reads FYEKMQ (reference sequence).

The chain uses TRBV10-3 and TRBJ2-3; the match to TRBD2 covers 7 bases. Per germline, CDR1 ENHRY and CDR2 SYGVKD. CDR3 length: 11 amino acids. With V trimmed by 8 bases and J by 5 bases, 1 base remained unmatched. CDR3 sequence (DNA): TGTGCCATCCGGGGGGAAGATACGCAGTATTTT. As protein: CAIRGEDTQYF.

In its sample, this clone was seen a few times. This sequence joins TRBV5-1 and TRBJ2-7, with TRBD1 as a possible D gene (6 bases). Germline V lookup: CDR1 SGHRS, CDR2 YFSETQ. The CDR3 covers 16 residues. V was clipped by 4 bases and J by 0 bases, with 17 bases between them. CDR3 region: CASSLRTAASSYEQYF. In nucleotides, the CDR3 is TGCGCCAGCAGCCTCCGGACAGCCGCGAGCTCCTACGAGCAGTACTTC.

This CDR3 reads CSVKGLAGGRYNEQFF. CDR3 nucleotide sequence: TGCAGCGTTAAGGGACTAGCGGGAGGTCGCTACAATGAGCAGTTCTTC. The V call is TRBV29-1, the J call TRBJ2-1; 15 nucleotides line up with TRBD2. The CDR3 runs 16 residues. In germline, CDR1 is SQVTM, CDR2 ANQGSEA. The V gene end was trimmed by 5 bases and the J gene end by 3 bases; junction bases not matched to a gene: 5.

Turning to this clone: This likely stems from a read error, as it lies one base from a far larger clone. This chain joins TRBV27 and TRBJ1-2; 10 bases match TRBD1. After removal of 6 bases from V and 4 bases from J, the junction contained 2 bases not matched to a gene. Looked up from germline, CDR1 is MNHEY and CDR2 is SMNVEV (reference sequence). This CDR3 comprises 13 residues. Written as DNA, the CDR3 is TGTGCCAGCAGCCGGGACAGGGGCTATGGCTACACCTTC. Its protein product is CASSRDRGYGYTF.

This clone was detected a few times. The chain recombines TRBV4-1 with TRBJ2-1; a possible D gene is TRBD2 (5 bases). Trimming took off 5 bases at V and 6 bases at J, with 14 bases between the two ends. This CDR3 is 14 amino acids long. CDR1 MGHRA and CDR2 YSYEKL come from the germline V gene. The CDR3 bases are TGCGCCAGCAGCTCCGGGATCACCGGCAATGAGCAGTTCTTC. Residues: CASSSGITGNEQFF.

This clone has more than one count but fewer than ten. The chain joins TRBV2 to TRBJ1-5, with D hard to call. This CDR3 region has 14 residues. V dropped 7 bases and J dropped 7 bases, with 17 bases sitting between them. Germline-derived CDR1 and CDR2 are SNHLY and FYNNEI. CDR3: CASTPAGSGQPQHF. The CDR3 DNA sequence: TGTGCCAGCACCCCAGCAGGATCAGGACAGCCCCAGCATTTT.

This chain uses TRBV5-4 with TRBJ1-2; the match to TRBD1 covers 9 bases. The CDR3 has 15 residues. The germline gives CDR1 SGHNT, CDR2 YYREEE (reference sequence). V dropped 4 bases and J dropped 6; count of bases not matched to a gene: 10. CDR3 nucleotide sequence: TGTGCCAGCAGCAAACCGACAGGGGGTTCAGATGGCTACACCTTC. Translated: CASSKPTGGSDGYTF. Based on the CDR3 plus reference TRBV5-4 and TRBJ1-2, the full variable domain is ETGVTQSPTHLIKTRGQQVTLRCSSQSGHNTVSWYQQALGQGPQFIFQYYREEENGRGNFPPRFSGLQFPNYSSELNVNALELDDSALYLCASSKPTGGSDGYTFGSGTRLTVV.

This clone was counted at least ten times. The chain is built from TRBV6-5 and TRBJ2-7, with 12 bases lining up with TRBD2. The J segment lost 6 bases and the V segment lost 6 bases, leaving 3 bases of the junction unmatched. Germline CDR1 is MNHEY and CDR2 is SVGAGI. This CDR3 is 13 amino acids long. The chain's CDR3 is CASRLAGGSEQYF. The DNA for the CDR3 is TGTGCCAGCAGACTAGCGGGAGGTAGCGAGCAGTACTTC.

This chain's CDR3 is CSGGTANTEAFF. DNA for the CDR3: TGCAGCGGAGGGACAGCGAACACTGAAGCTTTCTTT. V and J are TRBV29-1 and TRBJ1-1, with 7 bases matching TRBD1. This CDR3 has 12 amino acids. Trimming took 7 bases from V and 1 from J; bases not matched to a gene: 3. Germline values: CDR1 SQVTM, CDR2 ANQGSEA.

The chain recombines TRBV11-2 with TRBJ2-2, with 7 bases that match TRBD1. J gave up 5 bases and V 2 bases, and 5 bases lay outside the gene matches. The CDR3 has 15 residues. Germline values: CDR1 SGHAT, CDR2 FQNNGV. The CDR3 DNA follows: TGTGCCAGCAGCTTATCCGGGACAGCTACCGGGGAGCTGTTTTTT. It is translated as CASSLSGTATGELFF.

The gene calls are TRBV14 and TRBJ1-4; the D is unclear. Germline CDR1 SGHDN, CDR2 FVKESK. V lost 5 bases and J lost 4, with 14 bases in between. CDR3 length equals 15 residues. CDR3 sequence reads: CASSSQAAYNEKLFF. The DNA for the CDR3 is TGTGCCAGCAGCTCCCAGGCTGCCTATAATGAAAAACTGTTTTTT.

The chain combines TRBV28 with TRBJ2-7, with 15 bases that match TRBD2. Looked up from germline, CDR1 is MDHEN and CDR2 is SYDVKM. Trimming at V came to 6 bases and at J to 12 bases, leaving 9 bases not matched to a gene. The CDR3 covers 14 residues. CDR3 nucleotides: TGTGCCAGCAGCCCGGGACTAGCGGGAGGAGGTCGGTACTTC. This encodes CASSPGLAGGGRYF.